This T cell receptor beta chain originates from a study of glioma-infiltrating T cells. Findings of the study overall: Non-neoplastic patients had below-expected tissue-blood divergence, while all gliomas exceeded expectation.

CDR3 length: 17 residues. Germline lookup yields CDR1 MGHRA and CDR2 YSYEKL. With V trimmed by 1 base and J by 4 bases, 5 bases remained unmatched. This clonotype was detected ten times or more. Its cognate antigen is unknown. The iRepertoire nested amplicon-rescue multiplex PCR amplified TCR alpha and beta CDR3s from RNA. One-step reverse transcription and amplification started from roughly 100-400 ng of tissue mRNA or PBMC total RNA. TCRdb reprocessed the multiplex PCR reads via MiXCR and lists one record per CDR3 protein. This table holds 44,000 or so distinct CDR3 sequences, under 25% found once. The TCR was taken from a human donor with low-grade glioma or glioblastoma, undergoing nonglioma brain surgery, or in good health (not recorded which). This chain joins TRBV4-1 and TRBJ2-1, with 12 bases fitting TRBD2. The material sequenced was glioma tissue, nonneoplastic brain tissue, or PBMCs (not recorded which). In DNA form, the CDR3 reads TGCGCCAGCAGCCAAGGGGCTAGCGGGGGGGATTACAATGAGCAGTTCTTC. It specifies CASSQGASGGDYNEQFF.